This TCR beta chain was identified in a study of response to subunit inactivated influenza vaccine. The germline V gene has CDR1 MNHEY and CDR2 SMNVEV (reference sequence). This CDR3 comprises 13 residues. This clonotype has ten or more counts. The junction departs from germline at one end; a sequencing error may be responsible. TCRdb called the RT-PCR reads again in MiXCR, with one record for every CDR3 protein. The sample shows about 520,000 distinct CDR3 sequences, around 7.9% of them seen only once. The starting material was PBMCs from blood, obtained roughly 24 months after vaccination. The clonotype was recovered from a man between 50 and 69 years old who received an inactivated influenza vaccine. This chain uses TRBV27 with TRBJ2-7; D perhaps matches TRBD1 (6 bases). CDR3 DNA: TGTGCCAGCAGTTTATCGACCGGGACACCCTACGTCTTC. Its protein product is CASSLSTGTPYVF.